This entry concerns a single T cell receptor beta chain. The data stem from a study of blood T cell repertoires in COVID-19. For the study at large: The origin of the acute and convalescent COVID-19 samples was the United States, Italy and Spain. The analysed material was cDNA or gDNA that came from T cells, B-cell-depleted T cells, or PBMCs.

Germline V CDR1 and CDR2: LGHNT, FRNRAP. CDR3 length equals 15 residues. V gave up 1 base and J gave up 4 bases, with 13 bases separating them. Methods used by the authors: Reference gene primer amplification gave nucleated cell count estimates. Clones were read by immunoSEQ multiplex PCR, and TCRdb kept only the in-frame ones, dropping some. D and trimming were read from the DNA, whereas the V and J calls and clone size are those reported in that table. The sample includes approximately 200,000 clones, roughly 80% seen only once; the top ten take about an eighth. The sequenced sample was peripheral blood. The chain employs TRBV12-5 and TRBJ1-2, with D unclear. The origin of this receptor is a woman in her forties or fifties with acute or convalescent COVID-19. CDR3 region: CASGLDLGVPYGYTF. In DNA form, the CDR3 reads TGTGCTAGTGGTTTGGATCTGGGAGTCCCCTATGGCTACACCTTC. Supplemented by reference TRBV12-5 and TRBJ1-2, the full variable domain reads DARVTQTPRHKVTEMGQEVTMRCQPILGHNTVFWYRQTMMQGLELLAYFRNRAPLDDSGMPKDRFSAEMPDATLATLKIQPSEPRDSAVYFCASGLDLGVPYGYTFGSGTRLTVV.